Listed here are 29 T cell receptor beta chains from one sample, sequenced in a study of T cell clonality in common variable immunodeficiency. Data came from immunoSEQ multiplex PCR; TCRdb stores just in-frame clones and leaves some out. The sample has about 28,000 clones, none seen only once. The sample consisted of peripheral blood mononuclear cells. The receptors come from a person aged 18 to 69 in good health.

This clone was found many times. The observed sequence ends 3 residues before the CDR3 terminus, with the missing tail filled in from the germline J gene. V gene TRBV7-9 combines with J gene TRBJ1-2, with D perhaps matching TRBD1 (5 bases). CDR1 is SEHNR, CDR2 FQNEAQ, per germline (reference sequence). The CDR3 is 14 amino acids. Deletions cut 4 bases from V and 3 bases from J, with 12 bases between. The CDR3 bases that were read are TGTGCCAGCAGCTCTCGGACGGGGGACTATGGC. It codes for CASSSRTGDYG. The full CDR3 sequence reads CASSSRTGDYGYTF. Full variable domain (remainder filled in from reference TRBV7-9 and TRBJ1-2): DTGVSQNPRHKITKRGQNVTFRCDPISEHNRLYWYRQTLGQGPEFLTYFQNEAQLEKSRLLSDRFSAERPKGSFSTLEIQRTEQGDSAMYLCASSSRTGDYGYTFGSGTRLTVV.

In this sample, this clone turned up many times. The read gets to within 3 residues of the CDR3 end, and the germline J gene fills in the rest. This chain links TRBV7-9 with TRBJ2-1, with 9 bases that match TRBD1. This CDR3 is built from 15 residues. J lost 7 bases, V lost 4 bases, and 8 bases had no gene match. CDR1 and CDR2 (germline): SEHNR, FQNEAQ (reference sequence). The CDR3 loop reads CASSSTDRGRNEQFF. Incomplete CDR3 DNA: TGTGCCAGCAGCTCGACGGACAGGGGAAGGAATGAG. Combining the CDR3 with reference TRBV7-9 and TRBJ2-1 gives the whole variable domain DTGVSQNPRHKITKRGQNVTFRCDPISEHNRLYWYRQTLGQGPEFLTYFQNEAQLEKSRLLSDRFSAERPKGSFSTLEIQRTEQGDSAMYLCASSSTDRGRNEQFFGPGTRLTVL.

The sample holds many counts of this clone. Read data end 3 residues before the CDR3 end; the end is taken from the germline J gene. V and J are TRBV19 and TRBJ1-2; D perhaps matches TRBD1 (6 bases). Germline CDR1 reads LNHDA; CDR2 reads SQIVND (reference sequence). The CDR3 covers 14 residues. The covered CDR3 bases are TGTGCCAGTACTAAACCACAGGGAACCGCCGGC. Amino acids: CASTKPQGTAG. The full-length CDR3 reads as CASTKPQGTAGYTF.

This clone was counted at least ten times. The read terminates 3 residues before the CDR3 end, so the remaining end is supplied by the germline J gene. The V gene is TRBV7-3, the J gene TRBJ2-1, with 7 bases identical to TRBD2. Germline V gene lookup returns CDR1 SGHTA and CDR2 FQGTGA. Unmatched junction bases numbered 6, after V lost 5 bases and J lost 2 bases. CDR3 length equals 15 residues. This chain's CDR3 is CASSRGEVPYNEQFF. The part of the CDR3 DNA that was read is TGTGCCAGCAGCCGGGGGGAGGTCCCCTACAATGAG.

Many counts were recorded for this clone. The CDR3 extends 3 residues past the end of the read, so its final part is completed from the germline J gene. The chain is built from TRBV18 and TRBJ1-2; D not certain. V lost 1 base to trimming and J lost 6 bases, with 15 bases between them. Germline assignment: CDR1 KGHSH and CDR2 LQKENI. The CDR3 consists of 15 residues. The CDR3 here is CASSPLETDINGYTF. CDR3 bases read: TGTGCCAGCTCACCACTTGAAACAGACATAAATGGC.

This clone was detected only a few times. The missing CDR3 end, 3 residues past where the read stops, is filled in from the germline J gene. This chain uses TRBV29-1 with TRBJ2-5, with 8 bases lining up with TRBD2. CDR3 length: 14 amino acids. The V gene end was trimmed by 1 base and the J gene end by 7 bases; junction bases not matched to a gene: 8. In germline, CDR1 is SQVTM, CDR2 ANQGSEA. Incomplete CDR3 DNA: TGCAGCGTTGAAGGCCTAGCGGGCCGGGGGACC. It codes for CSVEGLAGRGT. The full CDR3 sequence reads CSVEGLAGRGTQYF.

This clone has more than one count but fewer than ten. The read halts 3 residues ahead of the CDR3 end, with the missing end drawn from the germline J gene. V gene TRBV5-1 combines with J gene TRBJ2-5; tentatively, D is TRBD1 (6 bases). Trimming removed 2 bases at V and 3 bases at J, with 11 bases between. The CDR3 contains 14 residues. Germline values: CDR1 SGHRS, CDR2 YFSETQ. The sequenced part of the CDR3 DNA is TGCGCCAGCAGCTTATCGCAGGGGAAAGAGACC. It translates to CASSLSQGKET. The entire CDR3 protein reads CASSLSQGKETQYF.

This clone was counted many times. The CDR3 is cut off 3 residues early in the read; its end comes from the germline J gene. The V gene is TRBV20-1, the J gene TRBJ2-1; TRBD2 agrees at 11 bases. CDR3 length: 15 residues. Germline V lookup: CDR1 DFQATT, CDR2 SNEGSKA (reference sequence). V dropped 2 bases and J dropped 7; count of bases not matched to a gene: 7. This CDR3 is CSARKASGGWNEQFF. The covered CDR3 bases are TGCAGTGCTAGAAAGGCTAGCGGGGGGTGGAATGAG.

Comments on this clone: Read sequence stops 3 residues before the CDR3 end, and the germline J gene provides the missing end. The same CDR3 can be traced to other DNA sequences in this sample. This chain connects TRBV30 to TRBJ2-7; a weak D match, TRBD2 (6 bases). The V end was cut by 2 bases, the J end by 5 bases, with 13 bases between. Germline values: CDR1 GTSNPN, CDR2 SVGIG (reference sequence). This CDR3 region has 13 residues. The covered CDR3 bases are TGTGCCTGGAGTTTCGGGCCGGGGGACGAG. Its translation: CAWSFGPGDE. The whole CDR3 sequence is CAWSFGPGDEQYF.

This clone showed up many times. The sequence runs out 3 residues before the end of the CDR3; the remainder is reconstructed from the germline J gene. V is TRBV4-2 and J is TRBJ2-5; TRBD1 agrees at 11 bases. This CDR3 has 16 residues. V lost 0 bases to trimming and J lost 4 bases; unmatched junction nucleotides: 4. In germline, CDR1 is LGHNA, CDR2 YNFKEQ. The CDR3 is CASSQDGTGGRETQYF. CDR3 DNA (partial): TGTGCCAGCAGCCAAGATGGGACAGGGGGTCGAGAGACC.

This clone was observed at least ten times. Read sequence stops 3 residues before the CDR3 end, and the germline J gene provides the missing end. The chain recombines TRBV30 with TRBJ2-5; D call uncertain. The CDR3 covers 12 residues. Germline assignment: CDR1 GTSNPN and CDR2 SVGIG (reference sequence). V was clipped by 8 bases and J by 2 bases, with 12 bases between them. CDR3 protein: CARRGPQETQYF. Partial CDR3 DNA: TGTGCCCGTCGTGGGCCTCAAGAGACC.

This clone was found many times. The CDR3 end lies 3 residues beyond the end of the read and is filled in from the germline J gene. The chain combines TRBV7-2 with TRBJ2-3; 9 bases are a match to TRBD2. J lost 2 bases, V lost 8 bases, and 8 bases had no gene match. Germline CDR1 SGHTA, CDR2 FQGNSA. The CDR3 runs to 15 residues. The CDR3 DNA, read in part, is TGTGCCAGCTTTCGGGGCGGGGGGGACACAGATACG. Its protein is CASFRGGGDTDT. The entire CDR3 protein reads CASFRGGGDTDTQYF.

This clone occurred many times. Sequencing ends 3 residues short of the CDR3 end; the germline J gene provides the rest. This sequence joins TRBV5-1 and TRBJ2-2, with TRBD2 matching 11 bases. CDR3 length: 16 amino acids. Germline V lookup: CDR1 SGHRS, CDR2 YFSETQ. J gave up 4 bases and V 4 bases, and 6 bases lay outside the gene matches. This CDR3 reads CASSLLSGGGTGELFF. CDR3 DNA, as far as it was read: TGCGCCAGCAGCCTCCTTAGCGGGGGGGGCACCGGGGAG.

There are many counts of this clone. Read sequence stops 3 residues before the CDR3 end, and the germline J gene provides the missing end. This sequence joins TRBV18 and TRBJ1-5, with 9 bases fitting TRBD1. J lost 8 bases, V lost 3 bases, and 11 bases had no gene match. The CDR3 covers 16 residues. In germline, CDR1 is KGHSH, CDR2 LQKENI. CDR3 residues: CASSPGQGTTAEPQHF. The part of the CDR3 DNA that was read is TGTGCCAGCTCACCGGGACAGGGTACAACAGCAGAGCCC. Full variable domain (outside the CDR3, taken from reference TRBV18 and TRBJ1-5): NAGVMQNPRHLVRRRGQEARLRCSPMKGHSHVYWYRQLPEEGLKFMVYLQKENIIDESGMPKERFSAEFPKEGPSILRIQQVVRGDSAAYFCASSPGQGTTAEPQHFGDGTRLSIL.

This clone was seen more than once but under ten times. The CDR3 end lies 3 residues beyond the end of the read and is filled in from the germline J gene. J is TRBJ2-6 and V is TRBV19, with D maybe TRBD2 (7 bases). Germline CDR1 is LNHDA and CDR2 is SQIVND (reference sequence). Between the trimmed V and J ends, which lost 10 bases and 3 bases, there was a span of 16 bases. The CDR3 totals 15 residues. CDR3 DNA (partial): TGTGCCACCGAAGGGGGGGGGTTTGGGGCCAACGTC. This translates into CATEGGGFGANV. In full, the CDR3 is CATEGGGFGANVLTF.

This clone showed up just a few times. A much more abundant neighbour one base away suggests this may be a read error. The CDR3 is cut off 3 residues early in the read; its end comes from the germline J gene. The chain carries TRBV30 and TRBJ1-5, with a tentative D call TRBD1 (5 bases). V lost 0 bases and J 4 bases, leaving 22 bases between the germline ends. Germline-derived CDR1 and CDR2 are GTSNPN and SVGIG (reference sequence). The CDR3 covers 18 residues. The CDR3 region is CAWSVIRLGTGSNQPQHF. The part of the CDR3 DNA that was read is TGTGCCTGGAGTGTAATACGCTTAGGTACAGGTAGTAATCAGCCC.

This clone was seen many times. The observed sequence ends 3 residues before the CDR3 terminus, with the missing tail filled in from the germline J gene. The V call is TRBV19, the J call TRBJ2-1, with TRBD2 matching over 14 bases. Unmatched junction bases numbered 6, after V lost 7 bases and J lost 7 bases. This CDR3 has 15 residues. Per germline, CDR1 LNHDA and CDR2 SQIVND (reference sequence). The CDR3 bases that were read are TGTGCCAGTAAAAGGACTAGCGGGGGGTTGAATGAG. Protein product: CASKRTSGGLNE. The CDR3 in its entirety is CASKRTSGGLNEQFF.

This clone has at least ten counts. The read ends 3 residues before the CDR3 terminus; that terminus is restored from the germline J gene. The genes are TRBV5-1 and TRBJ2-1; D not resolved. The germline V gene encodes CDR1 SGHRS and CDR2 YFSETQ. V shed 0 bases and J shed 2 bases, with 15 bases lying between them. This CDR3 region has 17 residues. The CDR3 reads CASSLGPGFRAYNEQFF. CDR3 DNA (partial): TGCGCCAGCAGCTTGGGCCCCGGTTTTAGGGCCTACAATGAG.

On this clone itself: The read stops 3 residues short of the end of the CDR3; the missing end is completed from the germline J gene. The chain recombines TRBV19 with TRBJ2-7; 9 nucleotides agree with TRBD1. V trimming: 5 bases; J trimming: 4 bases; junction bases outside the gene matches: 3. The CDR3 has 13 residues. Germline assignment: CDR1 LNHDA and CDR2 SQIVND (reference sequence). The chain's CDR3 is CASSVGQGYEQYF. CDR3 bases read: TGTGCCAGTAGTGTCGGACAGGGGTACGAG. Based on the CDR3 plus reference TRBV19 and TRBJ2-7, the full variable domain is DGGITQSPKYLFRKEGQNVTLSCEQNLNHDAMYWYRQDPGQGLRLIYYSQIVNDFQKGDIAEGYSVSREKKESFPLTVTSAQKNPTAFYLCASSVGQGYEQYFGPGTRLTVT.

Ten or more counts support this clone. The read halts 3 residues ahead of the CDR3 end, with the missing end drawn from the germline J gene. The chain carries TRBV6-2 or TRBV6-3 and TRBJ2-1, with 9 bases aligning to TRBD1. Losses at the gene ends were 4 bases for V and 2 bases for J; bases not matched to a gene: 3. Germline V CDR1 and CDR2: MNHEY, SVGEGT. This CDR3 comprises 15 residues. Here the CDR3 reads CASSFGTGPYNEQFF. CDR3 DNA, as far as it was read: TGTGCCAGCAGTTTTGGGACAGGGCCCTACAATGAG.

This clone has at least ten counts. The part of the CDR3 DNA that was read is TGCAGCCTACCGTCTGGGGCCAACGTC. Translating gives CSLPSGANV. Given in full, the CDR3 is CSLPSGANVLTF. The chain carries TRBV20-1 and TRBJ2-6; D is ambiguous. The read falls 3 residues short of the CDR3 end, and the missing part is taken from the germline J gene. CDR3 length: 12 residues. Germline V gene sequence: CDR1 DFQATT, CDR2 SNEGSKA (reference sequence).

This clone came up many times. The read halts 3 residues ahead of the CDR3 end, with the missing end drawn from the germline J gene. The chain joins TRBV6-1 to TRBJ2-7, with D perhaps matching TRBD2 (5 bases). Germline CDR1 MNHNS, CDR2 SASEGT. V was cut by 2 bases and J by 0 bases, with 14 bases left in between. The CDR3 is 16 residues long. CDR3 DNA, as far as it was read: TGTGCCAGCAGTGAAAGTCGGCGGGTAAGCTCCTACGAG. Protein product: CASSESRRVSSYE. In full, the CDR3 reads CASSESRRVSSYEQYF.

Regarding this clone: The read finishes 3 residues shy of the CDR3 end, and the germline J gene is used to complete it. V gene TRBV18 combines with J gene TRBJ2-1; D is perhaps TRBD1 (5 bases). With 8 bases removed from V and 5 bases from J, the gap between germline ends came to 22 bases. Germline lookup yields CDR1 KGHSH and CDR2 LQKENI. This CDR3 has 16 amino acids. CDR3 sequence reads: CASTIRPSTANNEQFF. CDR3 bases read: TGTGCCAGCACGATTCGTCCCTCGACAGCAAACAATGAG.

A note on this clone: The read comes to an end 3 residues before the CDR3 does, leaving the germline J gene to fill in the end. The genes are TRBV11-1 and TRBJ2-5, with 11 bases aligning to TRBD2. This CDR3 comprises 15 residues. The germline gives CDR1 SGHAT, CDR2 FQDESV (reference sequence). V lost 3 bases and J lost 5; bases outside the gene matches: 5. CDR3 DNA, as far as it was read: TGTGCCAGCAGCTTGAGGGTAGCGGGGGGGGAGACC. This sequence encodes CASSLRVAGGET. The whole CDR3 sequence is CASSLRVAGGETQYF.

This clone was seen at least ten times. The CDR3 end falls 3 residues outside the read, so it is completed with the germline J gene. This chain connects TRBV14 to TRBJ2-1, with 7 positions matching TRBD2. The CDR3 loop spans 15 amino acids. Germline V CDR1 and CDR2: SGHDN, FVKESK. J was trimmed by 5 bases and V by 0 bases; bases with no gene match: 4. CDR3 DNA, as far as it was read: TGTGCCAGCAGCCAAGATCTGGGACTAAACAATGAG. Translated, it gives CASSQDLGLNNE. The full CDR3 sequence reads CASSQDLGLNNEQFF.

This clone was counted at least ten times. This CDR3 is CASSRDRNNEKLFF. Incomplete CDR3 DNA: TGTGCCAGCTCACGGGACAGAAACAATGAAAAA. The chain couples TRBV18 to TRBJ1-4, with 7 bases identical to TRBD1. The sequenced fragment ends 3 residues before the CDR3 boundary, so the rest is inferred from the germline J gene. The J segment lost 5 bases and the V segment lost 4 bases, leaving 4 bases of the junction unmatched. This CDR3 region has 14 residues. CDR1 is KGHSH and CDR2 is LQKENI in the germline V gene.

Ten or more counts support this clone. With the read ending 3 residues before the CDR3 end, the germline J gene is used to fill in that end. V is TRBV19 and J is TRBJ2-7; D gene ambiguous. The V end lost 3 bases, the J end lost 2 bases, and 8 bases lay between the germline ends. Per the germline V gene, CDR1 is LNHDA and CDR2 is SQIVND (reference sequence). CDR3 size: 13 residues. CDR3: CASSITVTYEQYF. Incomplete CDR3 DNA: TGTGCCAGTAGTATTACGGTAACCTACGAG.

This clone was seen repeatedly, ten times or more. The read comes to an end 3 residues before the CDR3 does, leaving the germline J gene to fill in the end. This chain uses TRBV20-1 with TRBJ1-6, with a tentative D call TRBD1 (5 bases). Germline loops: CDR1 DFQATT, CDR2 SNEGSKA (reference sequence). V lost 5 bases to trimming and J lost 7 bases, with 12 bases between them. The CDR3 is made up of 13 amino acids. The chain's CDR3 is CSALAGQNSPLHF. The CDR3 bases that were read are TGCAGTGCTCTGGCAGGGCAAAATTCACCC.

This clone was detected a few times. The read terminates 3 residues ahead of where the CDR3 ends, so the germline J gene completes it. The chain recombines TRBV13 with TRBJ2-3, with a tentative D call TRBD1 (6 bases). This CDR3 has 12 residues. V lost 5 bases and J 5 bases, leaving 8 bases between the germline ends. Germline V CDR1 and CDR2: PRHDT, FYEKMQ (reference sequence). CDR3 protein: CASSPRGDTQYF. The DNA read from the CDR3 is TGTGCCAGCAGCCCCAGGGGAGATACG. Filled out from reference TRBV13 and TRBJ2-3, the complete variable domain reads AAGVIQSPRHLIKEKRETATLKCYPIPRHDTVYWYQQGPGQDPQFLISFYEKMQSDKGSIPDRFSAQQFSDYHSELNMSSLELGDSALYFCASSPRGDTQYFGPGTRLTVL.